The clone carrying this TCR beta chain was detected only a few times. No antigen is known for it. The entry originates in a study of CD8 T cells in ankylosing spondylitis. Notes on the study in general: A motif in TCR beta, a set of 8 or 9 highly homologous variants, appeared characteristic of ankylosing spondylitis blood.

Each CDR3 protein gets one entry after TCRdb re-called the 5' RACE reads with MiXCR. This sample has 250,000 to 300,000 distinct CDR3 sequences, with about 18% found just once. The length of the CDR3 is 15 residues. Trimming took 0 bases from V and 2 from J; bases not matched to a gene: 3. Germline CDR1 is LGHDT and CDR2 is YNNKEL (reference sequence). The source of this sequence is a male donor with ankylosing spondylitis or in good health (not recorded which). Sequenced input: blood, either unsorted or a sorted T cell fraction (not recorded which). This chain connects TRBV3-1 to TRBJ2-7, with TRBD2 matching 8 bases. CDR3 coding DNA: TGTGCCAGCAGCCAAGAAACAGCGGGGGCCTACGAGCAGTACTTC. Protein product: CASSQETAGAYEQYF.